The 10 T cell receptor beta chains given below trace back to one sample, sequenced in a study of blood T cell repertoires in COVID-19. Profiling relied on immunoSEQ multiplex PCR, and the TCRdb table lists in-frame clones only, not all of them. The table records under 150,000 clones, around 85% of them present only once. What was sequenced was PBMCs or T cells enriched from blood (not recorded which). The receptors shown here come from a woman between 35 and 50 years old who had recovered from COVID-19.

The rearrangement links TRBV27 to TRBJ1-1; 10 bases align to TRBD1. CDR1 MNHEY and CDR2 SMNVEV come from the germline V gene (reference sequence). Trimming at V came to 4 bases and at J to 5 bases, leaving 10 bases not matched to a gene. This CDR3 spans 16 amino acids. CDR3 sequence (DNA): TGTGCCAGCAGTTCCGACAGGGGGCGGGGGAGAACTGAAGCTTTCTTT. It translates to CASSSDRGRGRTEAFF.

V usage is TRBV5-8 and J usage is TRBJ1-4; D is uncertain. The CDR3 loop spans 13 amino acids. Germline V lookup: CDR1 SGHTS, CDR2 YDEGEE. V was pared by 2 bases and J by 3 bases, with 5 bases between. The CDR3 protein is CASSLSPNEKLFF. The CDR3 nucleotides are TGTGCCAGCAGCTTATCTCCTAATGAAAAACTGTTTTTT.

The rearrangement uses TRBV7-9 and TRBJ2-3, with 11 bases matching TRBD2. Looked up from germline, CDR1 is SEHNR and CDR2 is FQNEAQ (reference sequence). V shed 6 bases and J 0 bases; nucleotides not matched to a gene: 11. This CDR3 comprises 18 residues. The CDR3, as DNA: TGTGCCAGCAGTCCAAGGGCTAGCGGGAGGCCGAGCACAGATACGCAGTATTTT. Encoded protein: CASSPRASGRPSTDTQYF.

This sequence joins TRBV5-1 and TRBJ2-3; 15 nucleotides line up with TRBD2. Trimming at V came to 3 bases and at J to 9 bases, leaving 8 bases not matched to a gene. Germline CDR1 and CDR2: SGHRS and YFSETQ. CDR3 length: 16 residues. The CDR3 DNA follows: TGCGCCAGCAGCTCAAGGACTAGCGGGAGGGCCACCACGCAGTATTTT. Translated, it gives CASSSRTSGRATTQYF.

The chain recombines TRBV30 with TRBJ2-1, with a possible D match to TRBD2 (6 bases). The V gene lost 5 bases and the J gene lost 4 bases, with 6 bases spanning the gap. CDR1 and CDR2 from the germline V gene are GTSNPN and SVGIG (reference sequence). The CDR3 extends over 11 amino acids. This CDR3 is CAWGLYNEQFF. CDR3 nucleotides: TGTGCCTGGGGACTATACAATGAGCAGTTCTTC. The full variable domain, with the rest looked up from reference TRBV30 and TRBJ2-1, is SQTIHQWPATLVQPVGSPLSLECTVEGTSNPNLYWYRQAAGRGLQLLFYSVGIGQISSEVPQNLSASRPQDRQFILSSKKLLLSDSGFYLCAWGLYNEQFFGPGTRLTVL.

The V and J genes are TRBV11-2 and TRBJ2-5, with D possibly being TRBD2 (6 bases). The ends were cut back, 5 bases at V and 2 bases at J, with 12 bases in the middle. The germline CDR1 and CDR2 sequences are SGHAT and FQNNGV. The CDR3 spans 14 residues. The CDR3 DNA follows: TGTGCCAGCAGCCGCGGGACTTTACAAGAGACCCAGTACTTC. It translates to CASSRGTLQETQYF.

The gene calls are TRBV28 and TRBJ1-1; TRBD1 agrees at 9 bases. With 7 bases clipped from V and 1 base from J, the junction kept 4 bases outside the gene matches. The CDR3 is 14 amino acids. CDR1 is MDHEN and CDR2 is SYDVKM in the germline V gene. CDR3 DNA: TGTGCCAGCACCTGGACAGGGGAGAACACTGAAGCTTTCTTT. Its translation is CASTWTGENTEAFF.

The CDR3 DNA reads TGTGCCAGCAGCCCCGAGGGAGATATGAACACTGAAGCTTTCTTT. As protein: CASSPEGDMNTEAFF. The chain carries TRBV9 and TRBJ1-1; D not certain. Trimming took off 4 bases at V and 0 bases at J, with 13 bases between the two ends. The CDR3 consists of 15 residues. Germline CDR1 reads SGDLS; CDR2 reads YYNGEE.

The CDR3 DNA follows: TGCAGCGTTGACAGGGAAAAGGGCACTGAAGCTTTCTTT. Translation gives CSVDREKGTEAFF. The J gene is TRBJ1-1, the V gene TRBV29-1, with D possibly TRBD1 on 5 matching bases. V was clipped by 3 bases and J by 4 bases, with 12 bases between them. Germline V CDR1 and CDR2: SQVTM, ANQGSEA. This CDR3 comprises 13 residues.

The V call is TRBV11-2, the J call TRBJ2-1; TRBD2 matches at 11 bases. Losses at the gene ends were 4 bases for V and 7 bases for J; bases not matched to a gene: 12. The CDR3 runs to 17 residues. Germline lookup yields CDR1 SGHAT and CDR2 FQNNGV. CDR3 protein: CASSSQGLAAPWNEQFF. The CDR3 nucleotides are TGTGCCAGCAGCTCCCAGGGACTAGCGGCCCCTTGGAATGAGCAGTTCTTC.